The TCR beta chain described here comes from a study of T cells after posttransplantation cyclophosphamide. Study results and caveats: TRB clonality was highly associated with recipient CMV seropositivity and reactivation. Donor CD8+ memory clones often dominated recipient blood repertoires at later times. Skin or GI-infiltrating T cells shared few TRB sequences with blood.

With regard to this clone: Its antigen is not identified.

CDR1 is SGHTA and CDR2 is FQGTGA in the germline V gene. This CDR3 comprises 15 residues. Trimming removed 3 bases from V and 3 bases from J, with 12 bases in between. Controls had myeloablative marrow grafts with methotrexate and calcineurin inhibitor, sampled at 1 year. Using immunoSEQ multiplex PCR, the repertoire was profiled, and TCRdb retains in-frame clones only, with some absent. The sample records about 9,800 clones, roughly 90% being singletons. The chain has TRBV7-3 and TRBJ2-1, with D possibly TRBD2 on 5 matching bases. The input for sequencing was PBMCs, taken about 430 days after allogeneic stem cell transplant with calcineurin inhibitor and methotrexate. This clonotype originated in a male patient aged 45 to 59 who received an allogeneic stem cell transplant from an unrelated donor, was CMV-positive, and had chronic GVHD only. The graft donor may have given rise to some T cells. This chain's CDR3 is CASSFSIGDYNEQFF. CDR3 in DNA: TGTGCCAGCAGCTTTTCGATCGGGGACTACAATGAGCAGTTCTTC. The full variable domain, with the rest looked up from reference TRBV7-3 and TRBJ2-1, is GAGVSQTPSNKVTEKGKYVELRCDPISGHTALYWYRQSLGQGPEFLIYFQGTGAADDSGLPNDRFFAVRPEGSVSTLKIQRTERGDSAVYLCASSFSIGDYNEQFFGPGTRLTVL.